Sequencing of this T cell receptor beta chain was carried out in a study of post-analysis software for immune sequencing data. This clonotype was found a few times. Its specificity is unknown. Whole-study results and caveats: Samples sharing a preparation batch grouped tightly together when assessed by F measure. The five TRBV segments detected at higher frequency in patients than in controls included TRBV5-6, TRBV5-1 and TRBV20-1. Comparison with controls showed significantly lower normalized Chao1 diversity in multiple sclerosis patients.

The CDR3 loop spans 16 amino acids. CDR1 is MNHEY, CDR2 SVGEGT, per germline. Libraries were made from TCR beta cDNA, and they carried unique molecular identifiers. Once 1 to 10 million T cells were used, hundreds of thousands of cDNA molecules resulted. TCRdb ran MiXCR on the PCR reads and lists one entry per CDR3 protein. The data hold around 700,000 distinct CDR3 sequences, with approximately 59% observed a single time. The sequencing sample was made of blood. The receptor comes from a girl aged 2-10 years with multiple sclerosis. The chain combines TRBV6-2 or TRBV6-3 with TRBJ2-4, with 13 bases aligning to TRBD2. The tail of the sequence fits TRBJ2-5 better, so the J call may be wrong. In DNA, the CDR3 is TGTGCCAGCCTGGGACTAGCGGGATATGGGAGAGAGACCCAGTACTTC. It codes for CASLGLAGYGRETQYF.